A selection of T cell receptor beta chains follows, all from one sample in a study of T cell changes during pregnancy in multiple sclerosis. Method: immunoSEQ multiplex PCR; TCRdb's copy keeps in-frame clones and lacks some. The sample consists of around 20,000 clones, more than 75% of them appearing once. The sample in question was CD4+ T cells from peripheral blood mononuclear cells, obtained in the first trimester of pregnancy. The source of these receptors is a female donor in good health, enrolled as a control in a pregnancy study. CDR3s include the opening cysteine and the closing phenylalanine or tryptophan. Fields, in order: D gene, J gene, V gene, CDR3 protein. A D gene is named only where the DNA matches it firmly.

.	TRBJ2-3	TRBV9	CASSAYSTDTQYF
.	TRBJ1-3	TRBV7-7	CASSLGAPSSGNTIYF
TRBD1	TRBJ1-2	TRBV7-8	CASSLAWDSYGYTF
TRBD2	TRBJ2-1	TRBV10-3	CAISRASGSYEQFF
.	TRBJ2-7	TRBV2	CASRTGSEQYF
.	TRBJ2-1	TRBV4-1	CASSQGDSRNEQFF
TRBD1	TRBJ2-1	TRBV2	CASIRDRGTDEQFF
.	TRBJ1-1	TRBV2	CASSVFNTEAFF
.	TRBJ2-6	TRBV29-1	CSVKTDSGANVLTF
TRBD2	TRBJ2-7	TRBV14	CASGLSGGPSYEQYF
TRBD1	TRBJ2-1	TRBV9	CASSVAEGGYEQFF
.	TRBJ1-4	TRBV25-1	CASSERGGRNEKLFF